This T cell receptor (beta chain) comes out of a study of T-cell reconstitution after alpha-beta-depleted transplantation in children. Broader study findings: Surviving thymic progenitors and recipient T cells were the source of high TCRbeta diversity at day 60 in some patients. Newly produced T cells mostly provided counts and TCRbeta diversity after one year, as hyperexpanded clones declined. Reportedly, alpha-beta T cells present about two months post-transplant originated from several hundred expanded clones of graft origin.

Unique molecular identifiers were incorporated when the TCRbeta library was constructed. TCRdb re-analysed the PCR reads in MiXCR, keeping a single row per CDR3 protein. Among approximately 300,000 distinct CDR3 sequences listed, just over 7.5% were seen once. V dropped 3 bases and J dropped 5; count of bases not matched to a gene: 14. The CDR3 has 19 residues. Germline values: CDR1 SGDLS, CDR2 YYNGEE. This clonotype has ten or more counts. Its antigen is still unknown. The sequences come from peripheral blood, collected 360 days after TCRalphabeta/CD19-depleted stem cell transplant. The chain joins TRBV9 to TRBJ2-2, with 12 bases lining up with TRBD1. The sequence derives from a female patient aged 2 to 10 who had a stem cell transplant for Fanconi anemia, so the T cells may come from the graft donor. The CDR3 spells CASSAGTGGFAGHTGELFF. CDR3 sequence (DNA): TGTGCCAGCAGCGCTGGGACAGGGGGCTTTGCGGGACATACCGGGGAGCTGTTTTTT.